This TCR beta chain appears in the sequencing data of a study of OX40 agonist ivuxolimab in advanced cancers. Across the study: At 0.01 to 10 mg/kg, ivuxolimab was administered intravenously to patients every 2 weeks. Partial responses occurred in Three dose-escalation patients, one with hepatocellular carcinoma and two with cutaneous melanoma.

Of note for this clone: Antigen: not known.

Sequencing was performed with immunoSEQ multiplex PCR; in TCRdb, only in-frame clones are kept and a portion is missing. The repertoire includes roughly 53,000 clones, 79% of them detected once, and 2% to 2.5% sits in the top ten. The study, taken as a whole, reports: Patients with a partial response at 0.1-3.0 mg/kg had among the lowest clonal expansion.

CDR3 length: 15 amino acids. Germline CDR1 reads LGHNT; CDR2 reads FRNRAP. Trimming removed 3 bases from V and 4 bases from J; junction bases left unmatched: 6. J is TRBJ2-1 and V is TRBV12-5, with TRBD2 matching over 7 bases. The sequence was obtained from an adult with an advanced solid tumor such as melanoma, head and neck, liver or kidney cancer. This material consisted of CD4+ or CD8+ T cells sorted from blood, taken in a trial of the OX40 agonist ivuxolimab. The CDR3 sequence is CASGFQLGGYNEQFF. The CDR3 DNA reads TGTGCTAGTGGTTTCCAACTGGGAGGGTACAATGAGCAGTTCTTC.